The 24 T cell receptor beta chains presented below share a single source sample, sequenced in a study of cytomegalovirus exposure and HLA in healthy donors. With 60 Vbeta and 13 Jbeta primers, the PCR was carried out. Data came from immunoSEQ multiplex PCR; TCRdb stores just in-frame clones and leaves some out. The sample has 100,000 to 150,000 clones, approximately 74% seen once; the top ten hold 6.5% to 8%. The sequenced sample was PBMCs. The receptor set was obtained from a man aged 40-49 years in good health and CMV-seropositive.

The chain recombines TRBV28 with TRBJ1-2, with 7 bases aligning to TRBD1. The J segment lost 4 bases and the V segment lost 6 bases, leaving 8 bases of the junction unmatched. The CDR3 covers 14 residues. Per germline, CDR1 MDHEN and CDR2 SYDVKM. For the CDR3, the DNA is TGTGCCAGCAGAGGGGAAGGGGGCTTCTATGGCTACACCTTC. Amino acids: CASRGEGGFYGYTF.

The V gene is TRBV18, the J gene TRBJ1-3, with D possibly matching TRBD1 (6 bases). The CDR3 extends over 18 amino acids. The germline CDR1 and CDR2 sequences are KGHSH and LQKENI. V gave up 3 bases and J gave up 0 bases, with 18 bases separating them. The CDR3 DNA follows: TGTGCCAGCTCACCTGATATTACAGGGCCCTTCTCTGGAAACACCATATATTTT. It specifies CASSPDITGPFSGNTIYF.

J is TRBJ2-7 and V is TRBV6-1; 10 nucleotides match TRBD1. This CDR3 has 14 amino acids. Trimming took 7 bases from V and 7 from J; bases not matched to a gene: 10. Germline assignment: CDR1 MNHNS and CDR2 SASEGT. CDR3 bases: TGTGCCAGCATATCGGGACAGGGGTCGTTTGAGCAGTACTTC. This gives the protein CASISGQGSFEQYF.

V gene TRBV14 combines with J gene TRBJ2-2; 8 nucleotides agree with TRBD1. The CDR3 covers 14 residues. Germline-derived CDR1 and CDR2 are SGHDN and FVKESK. Unmatched junction bases numbered 3, after V lost 3 bases and J lost 6 bases. The CDR3 is CASSQATGAGELFF. CDR3 DNA: TGTGCCAGCAGCCAGGCGACAGGGGCCGGGGAGCTGTTTTTT. Full variable domain (missing parts from reference TRBV14 and TRBJ2-2): EAGVTQFPSHSVIEKGQTVTLRCDPISGHDNLYWYRRVMGKEIKFLLHFVKESKQDESGMPNNRFLAERTGGTYSTLKVQPAELEDSGVYFCASSQATGAGELFFGEGSRLTVL.

This chain links TRBV6-6 with TRBJ2-3; 13 bases match TRBD2. The germline V gene encodes CDR1 MNHNY and CDR2 SVGAGI (reference sequence). The CDR3 covers 15 residues. The V gene end was trimmed by 8 bases and the J gene end by 6 bases; junction bases not matched to a gene: 8. The CDR3 bases are TGTGCCAGCGAGGGTCGACTAGCGGGGGGCGATACGCAGTATTTT. It is translated as CASEGRLAGGDTQYF.

The chain carries TRBV5-1 and TRBJ1-6; 8 bases line up with TRBD1. CDR3 length: 18 amino acids. Germline CDR1 reads SGHRS; CDR2 reads YFSETQ. The junction had 5 bases not matched to a gene; V was cut back by 0 bases and J by 0 bases. This CDR3 reads CASSLASGGGSYNSPLHF. The CDR3 DNA reads TGCGCCAGCAGCTTGGCCTCAGGGGGCGGCTCCTATAATTCACCCCTCCACTTT.

V and J are TRBV5-1 and TRBJ2-3; possibly TRBD2 for D (6 bases). CDR1 SGHRS and CDR2 YFSETQ come from the germline V gene. The CDR3 is made up of 19 amino acids. The V and J ends lost 0 bases and 0 bases respectively, with 20 bases between them. The chain's CDR3 is CASSLGAPSGGTSTDTQYF. The CDR3 nucleotides are TGCGCCAGCAGCTTGGGGGCCCCCTCAGGCGGGACCAGCACAGATACGCAGTATTTT.

The rearrangement uses TRBV11-2 and TRBJ1-5; 9 bases agree with TRBD1. CDR3 size: 16 residues. Germline CDR1 is SGHAT and CDR2 is FQNNGV. Germline trimming cut 3 bases from V and 7 bases from J; bases unmatched to any gene: 10. This CDR3 is CASSLGQGGVGQPQHF. The CDR3 nucleotides read TGTGCCAGCAGCTTGGGACAGGGTGGGGTAGGACAGCCCCAGCATTTT.

Sample share makes this clone medium-sized. The chain links TRBV6-1 to TRBJ1-5; D not resolved. Trimming pared 4 bases from V and 8 bases from J, leaving 12 bases between. This CDR3 has 13 residues. The germline V gene has CDR1 MNHNS and CDR2 SASEGT. CDR3 amino acids: CASSGWPNEPQHF. For the CDR3, the DNA is TGTGCCAGCAGTGGATGGCCGAATGAGCCCCAGCATTTT.

This clone showed up just a few times. The gene calls are TRBV27 and TRBJ2-1; possibly TRBD2 for D (7 bases). The CDR3 length is 16 residues. Between the trimmed V and J ends, which lost 7 bases and 4 bases, there was a span of 20 bases. The germline V gene encodes CDR1 MNHEY and CDR2 SMNVEV (reference sequence). The CDR3: CASTNLGGALYNEQFF. As DNA, the CDR3 is TGTGCCAGCACCAACCTTGGGGGGGCGCTGTACAATGAGCAGTTCTTC.

V usage is TRBV6-5 and J usage is TRBJ1-1; D is ambiguous. This CDR3 comprises 15 residues. Germline V gene lookup returns CDR1 MNHEY and CDR2 SVGAGI. V was pared by 7 bases and J by 4 bases, with 19 bases between. The CDR3 is CASIPGVTEGTEAFF. In DNA form, the CDR3 reads TGTGCCAGCATACCCGGGGTCACCGAGGGCACTGAAGCTTTCTTT.

This rearrangement joins TRBV10-3 to TRBJ2-7; the D is unclear. V lost 4 bases, J lost 0 bases, and 7 bases lay in between. The CDR3 has 13 amino acids. The germline V gene encodes CDR1 ENHRY and CDR2 SYGVKD. In DNA, the CDR3 is TGTGCCATCAGTGCGAGTAGCTCCTACGAGCAGTACTTC. Residues: CAISASSSYEQYF.

This clone was counted a few times. The chain uses TRBV28 and TRBJ2-2, with D possibly matching TRBD2 (7 bases). The V end was cut by 3 bases, the J end by 0 bases, with 14 bases between. CDR1 and CDR2 (germline): MDHEN, SYDVKM. The CDR3 length is 17 residues. The CDR3: CASSLIWGGPNTGELFF. CDR3 bases: TGTGCCAGCAGTTTGATCTGGGGGGGCCCGAACACCGGGGAGCTGTTTTTT.

For the CDR3, the DNA is TGCGCCAGCAGTGAGTCCCCTCGCTCCTACAATGAGCAGTTCTTC. This translates into CASSESPRSYNEQFF. The chain couples TRBV10-1 to TRBJ2-1, with D unresolved. The CDR3 is 15 amino acids. Germline assignment: CDR1 WNHNN and CDR2 SYGVQD (reference sequence). V lost 0 bases to trimming and J lost 0 bases, with 6 bases between them.

The chain uses TRBV7-9 and TRBJ2-1; D possibly corresponds to TRBD2 (5 bases). Trimming left V 5 bases short and J 5 bases short, with 16 bases between. The CDR3 extends over 15 amino acids. Germline CDR1 SEHNR, CDR2 FQNEAQ (reference sequence). The CDR3 DNA follows: TGTGCCAGCAGCCCGGAGAGAGGGTGGGACAATGAGCAGTTCTTC. It specifies CASSPERGWDNEQFF. The whole variable domain, filled in from reference TRBV7-9 and TRBJ2-1, reads DTGVSQNPRHKITKRGQNVTFRCDPISEHNRLYWYRQTLGQGPEFLTYFQNEAQLEKSRLLSDRFSAERPKGSFSTLEIQRTEQGDSAMYLCASSPERGWDNEQFFGPGTRLTVL.

The chain uses TRBV28 and TRBJ1-5; D uncertain. Per the germline V gene, CDR1 is MDHEN and CDR2 is SYDVKM. Trimming cost V 2 bases and J 4 bases, with 6 bases left between them. The CDR3 loop spans 13 amino acids. Written as DNA, the CDR3 is TGTGCCAGCAGTTTAAGCGAAAATCAGCCCCAGCATTTT. Its translation is CASSLSENQPQHF.

The chain carries TRBV5-4 and TRBJ2-3; D is perhaps TRBD2 (5 bases). CDR3 length: 17 residues. V was shortened by 1 base and J by 0 bases, with 15 bases between the two germline ends. CDR1 is SGHNT, CDR2 YYREEE, per germline (reference sequence). For the CDR3, the DNA is TGTGCCAGCAGCTTGAGTCCGCTAGCCCCTAGCACAGATACGCAGTATTTT. Protein product: CASSLSPLAPSTDTQYF. The whole variable domain, remainder taken from reference TRBV5-4 and TRBJ2-3, is ETGVTQSPTHLIKTRGQQVTLRCSSQSGHNTVSWYQQALGQGPQFIFQYYREEENGRGNFPPRFSGLQFPNYSSELNVNALELDDSALYLCASSLSPLAPSTDTQYFGPGTRLTVL.

The V call is TRBV28, the J call TRBJ2-7; 13 positions match TRBD2. Germline CDR1 is MDHEN and CDR2 is SYDVKM. After removal of 5 bases from V and 2 bases from J, the junction contained 0 bases not matched to a gene. The CDR3 has 14 amino acids. The DNA of the CDR3 is TGTGCCAGCAGTGGGACTAGCGGGGCCTACGAGCAGTACTTC. Residues: CASSGTSGAYEQYF.

The chain links TRBV7-9 to TRBJ1-1; D call uncertain. The CDR3 is made up of 14 amino acids. Trimming cost V 4 bases and J 1 base, with 10 bases left between them. Germline-derived CDR1 and CDR2 are SEHNR and FQNEAQ (reference sequence). CDR3 nucleotide sequence: TGTGCCAGCAGCTCCTGGGCGGGGAACACTGAAGCTTTCTTT. Its translation: CASSSWAGNTEAFF.

CDR3 sequence reads: CASSLGNRDTEAFF. The CDR3 DNA is TGTGCCAGCAGCTTGGGGAACCGGGACACTGAAGCTTTCTTT. The J gene is TRBJ1-1, the V gene TRBV5-5; D gene uncertain. The CDR3 is 14 residues long. The ends were cut back, 0 bases at V and 3 bases at J, with 9 bases in the middle. Germline V gene data show CDR1 as SGHKS and CDR2 as YYEKEE (reference sequence). Looking up the rest from reference TRBV5-5 and TRBJ1-1 gives the full variable domain: DAGVTQSPTHLIKTRGQQVTLRCSPISGHKSVSWYQQVLGQGPQFIFQYYEKEERGRGNFPDRFSARQFPNYSSELNVNALLLGDSALYLCASSLGNRDTEAFFGQGTRLTVV.

As for this clone: Germline and junction disagree at one end, which may indicate a read error. In the same sample, other DNA sequences code for this CDR3. The gene calls are TRBV4-2 and TRBJ2-1, with 10 bases that match TRBD2. This CDR3 is built from 14 residues. Germline CDR1 LGHNA, CDR2 YNFKEQ. The CDR3, as DNA: TGTGCCAGCAGCCAGAGCGGGGGGGAGGATGAGCAATTCTTC. It translates to CASSQSGGEDEQFF.

The chain employs TRBV5-5 and TRBJ2-7; 10 positions agree with TRBD2. Unmatched junction bases numbered 10, after V lost 4 bases and J lost 3 bases. The CDR3 spans 16 residues. The V gene's germline CDR1 is SGHKS and CDR2 YYEKEE (reference sequence). This chain's CDR3 is CASSVPTSGTYYEQYF. For the CDR3, the DNA is TGTGCCAGCAGCGTACCTACTAGCGGGACATACTACGAGCAGTACTTC.

The chain has TRBV6-6 and TRBJ2-7, with TRBD2 matching 9 bases. The CDR3 is made up of 12 amino acids. Germline assignment: CDR1 MNHNY and CDR2 SVGAGI (reference sequence). J lost 13 bases, V lost 5 bases, and 9 bases had no gene match. The CDR3 nucleotides are TGTGCCAGCAGTCCAGGACTAGCGTGGATTTACTTC. As protein: CASSPGLAWIYF.

J is TRBJ2-5 and V is TRBV27; maybe TRBD1 (5 bases). Trimming removed 7 bases from V and 5 bases from J, with 11 bases in between. Germline V gene lookup returns CDR1 MNHEY and CDR2 SMNVEV (reference sequence). The CDR3 has 12 amino acids. In DNA form, the CDR3 reads TGTGCCAGCACCCAGGGCCGGGAGACCCAGTACTTC. Translation: CASTQGRETQYF.